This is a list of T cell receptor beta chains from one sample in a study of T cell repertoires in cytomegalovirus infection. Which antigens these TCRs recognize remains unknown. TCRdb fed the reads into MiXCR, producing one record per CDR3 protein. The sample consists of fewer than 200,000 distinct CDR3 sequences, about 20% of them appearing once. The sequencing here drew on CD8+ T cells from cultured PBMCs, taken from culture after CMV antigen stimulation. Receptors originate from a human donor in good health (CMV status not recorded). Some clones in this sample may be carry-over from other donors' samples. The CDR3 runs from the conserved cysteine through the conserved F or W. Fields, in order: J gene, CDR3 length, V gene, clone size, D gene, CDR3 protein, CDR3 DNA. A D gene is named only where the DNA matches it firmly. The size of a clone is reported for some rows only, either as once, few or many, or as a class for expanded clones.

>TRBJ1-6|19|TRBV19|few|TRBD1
CASSNPGTGVGSGSSPLHF
TGTGCCAGTAGTAATCCCGGGACAGGGGTGGGGAGCGGTTCTTCACCCCTCCACTTT
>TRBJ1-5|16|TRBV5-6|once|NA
CASSDKHGGSSQPQHF
TGTGCCAGCAGCGATAAGCACGGGGGTTCGAGTCAGCCCCAGCATTTT
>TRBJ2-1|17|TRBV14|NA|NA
CASSQDRRGRLPNEQFF
TGTGCCAGCAGCCAAGATCGACGGGGCCGACTCCCAAATGAGCAGTTCTTC
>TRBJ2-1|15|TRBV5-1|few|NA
CASSLKAGPYNEQFF
TGCGCCAGCAGCCTAAAGGCCGGGCCCTACAATGAGCAGTTCTTC
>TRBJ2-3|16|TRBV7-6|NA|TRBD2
CASSNQRGLHTDTQYF
TGTGCCAGCAGCAACCAGCGGGGCCTACACACAGATACGCAGTATTTT
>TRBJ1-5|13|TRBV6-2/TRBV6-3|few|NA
CASSYLSPEPQHF
TGTGCCAGCAGTTACCTTTCGCCGGAACCCCAGCATTTT
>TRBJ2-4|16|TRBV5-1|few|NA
CASSLSSGGPKNIQYF
TGCGCCAGCAGCTTGAGTTCCGGGGGGCCAAAAAACATTCAGTACTTC
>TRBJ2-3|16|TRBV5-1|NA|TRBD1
CASSFRGQGSTDTQYF
TGCGCCAGCAGCTTCCGTGGACAGGGGAGCACAGATACGCAGTATTTT
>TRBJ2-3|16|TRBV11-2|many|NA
CASSLEFLRRTDTQYF
TGTGCCAGCAGCTTAGAATTTTTACGGCGCACAGATACGCAGTATTTT
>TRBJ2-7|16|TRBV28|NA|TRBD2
CASDGLAGGLLGEQYF
TGTGCCAGCGATGGACTAGCGGGAGGGCTTCTGGGTGAGCAGTACTTC
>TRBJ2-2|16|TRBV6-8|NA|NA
CASSYAGHGYTGELFF
TGTGCCAGCAGTTACGCCGGACACGGATACACCGGGGAGCTGTTTTTT
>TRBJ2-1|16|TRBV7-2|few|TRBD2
CASSLAERGGHDEQFF
TGTGCCAGCAGCTTAGCGGAACGGGGGGGCCACGATGAGCAGTTCTTC
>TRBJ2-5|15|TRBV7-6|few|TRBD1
CASSRGTGDGETQYF
TGTGCCAGCAGCCGTGGGACAGGTGATGGGGAGACCCAGTACTTC
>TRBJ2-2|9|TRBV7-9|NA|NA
CATSLGLFF
TGTGCCACGTCTCTTGGGCTGTTTTTT
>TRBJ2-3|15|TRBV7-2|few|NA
CASSPFTSSTDTQYF
TGTGCCAGCAGCCCTTTTACTAGCAGCACAGATACGCAGTATTTT
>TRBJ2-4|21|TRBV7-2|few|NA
CASSLEDRGGRSLLAKNIQYF
TGTGCCAGCAGCTTAGAAGATAGGGGGGGACGGAGCCTCTTAGCCAAAAACATTCAGTACTTC
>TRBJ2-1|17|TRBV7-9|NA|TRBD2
CASSLEASGKINNEQFF
TGTGCCAGCAGCTTAGAAGCTAGCGGGAAAATAAACAATGAGCAGTTCTTC
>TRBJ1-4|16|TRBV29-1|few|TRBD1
CSVQVYDGQGREKLFF
TGCAGCGTCCAGGTGTACGATGGACAGGGGCGCGAAAAACTGTTTTTT
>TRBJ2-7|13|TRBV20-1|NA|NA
CSARDRLASEQYF
TGCAGTGCTAGAGATAGGCTAGCGAGCGAGCAGTACTTC
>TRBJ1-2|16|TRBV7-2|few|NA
CASPLGTGAGNYGYTF
TGTGCCAGCCCCTTAGGGACGGGAGCCGGTAACTATGGCTACACCTTC
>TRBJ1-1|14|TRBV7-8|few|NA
CASSLGPGVTEAFF
TGTGCCAGCAGCTTAGGCCCAGGGGTCACTGAAGCTTTCTTT
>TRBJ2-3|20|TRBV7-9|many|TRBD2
CASIKPGLAGEFESTDTQYF
TGTGCCAGCATCAAACCAGGGCTAGCGGGGGAGTTTGAATCCACAGATACGCAGTATTTT
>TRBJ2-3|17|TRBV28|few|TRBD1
CASSLRAGGLGTDTQYF
TGTGCCAGCAGTTTGAGGGCAGGGGGCTTAGGTACAGATACGCAGTATTTT
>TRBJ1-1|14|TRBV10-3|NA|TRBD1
CAISHDRGGTEAFF
TGTGCCATCAGCCACGACAGGGGGGGTACTGAAGCTTTCTTT
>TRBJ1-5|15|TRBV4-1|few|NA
CASSPDKGHNQPQHF
TGCGCCAGCAGCCCTGATAAGGGGCACAATCAGCCCCAGCATTTT
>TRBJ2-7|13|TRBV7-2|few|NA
CASSLSPDYEQYF
TGTGCCAGCAGCTTGAGTCCGGACTACGAGCAGTACTTC
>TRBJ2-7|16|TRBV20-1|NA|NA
CSARAPPERSSYEQYF
TGCAGTGCTAGAGCCCCTCCCGAACGGAGCTCCTACGAGCAGTACTTC
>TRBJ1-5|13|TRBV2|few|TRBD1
CASTGQGNQPQHF
TGTGCCAGCACCGGACAGGGGAACCAGCCCCAGCATTTT
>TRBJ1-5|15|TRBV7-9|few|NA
CASSPAGIHNQPQHF
TGTGCCAGCAGCCCGGCCGGCATCCACAATCAGCCCCAGCATTTT
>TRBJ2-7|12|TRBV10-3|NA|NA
CAISEGSHEQYF
TGTGCCATCAGTGAGGGTTCCCACGAGCAGTACTTC
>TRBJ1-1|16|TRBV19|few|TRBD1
CASSTRDRTMNTEAFF
TGTGCCAGTAGTACCCGGGACAGGACAATGAACACTGAAGCTTTCTTT
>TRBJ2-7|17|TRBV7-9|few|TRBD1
CASSSPRQGEYSYEQYF
TGTGCCAGCAGCTCCCCCAGACAGGGAGAATACTCCTACGAGCAGTACTTC
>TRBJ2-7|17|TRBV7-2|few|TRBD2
CASSLASELAGLYEQYF
TGTGCCAGCAGCTTAGCGTCGGAGTTAGCGGGGCTGTACGAGCAGTACTTC